This T cell receptor beta chain derives from a study of blood T cell repertoires in COVID-19. Background on the study: PBMCs, B-cell-depleted T cells, or T cells provided the cDNA or gDNA that made up the material.

Profiling relied on immunoSEQ multiplex PCR, and the TCRdb table lists in-frame clones only, not all of them. Of around 77,000 clones in the sample, 85% to 95% were seen once. With V trimmed by 7 bases and J by 6 bases, 12 bases remained unmatched. The CDR3 runs to 14 residues. Germline-derived CDR1 and CDR2 are MRHNA and SNTAGT. Sample: peripheral blood. This chain joins TRBV6-4 and TRBJ2-7, with TRBD1 identical over 7 bases. This sequence originates from an older woman with active COVID-19. This CDR3 reads CASKQQGKYVEQYF. The DNA for the CDR3 is TGTGCCAGCAAGCAACAGGGGAAGTACGTCGAGCAGTACTTC.